A selection of T cell receptor beta chains follows, all from one sample in a study of blood T cells in healthy people across ages. TCRdb re-analysed the 5' RACE reads in MiXCR, keeping a single row per CDR3 protein. The sample has about 1,800,000 distinct CDR3 sequences, roughly 27% seen once. Sequenced material: blood. All receptors come from a woman in her 30s in good health. Both conserved end residues are part of each CDR3. A D gene is named only where the DNA matches it firmly. Not every row has a clone size; where given, it reads once, few, many or a size class.

>-|TRBJ2-3|TRBV27|-
TGTGCCAGCAGTTTATCACGGGGGAGCACAGATACGCAGTATTTT
CASSLSRGSTDTQYF
>TRBD2|TRBJ2-1|TRBV12-3/TRBV12-4|-
TGTGCCAGCAGAGGGACCGACGGGACTAGCAGCTGGGGACATGAGCAGTTCTTC
CASRGTDGTSSWGHEQFF
>-|TRBJ2-5|TRBV2|few
TGTGCCGGAGGGGGGGGAGAGACCCAGTACTTC
CAGGGGETQYF
>-|TRBJ1-1|TRBV5-1|few
TGCGCCAGCAGCTTGGAATCGGGTAGACAGGCCTTAAACACTGAAGCTTTCTTT
CASSLESGRQALNTEAFF
>TRBD1|TRBJ2-5|TRBV5-1|many
TGTGCCAGCAGCTGGGGACAGGGGCAAGAGACCCAGTACTTC
CASSWGQGQETQYF
>TRBD1|TRBJ2-7|TRBV2|few
TGTGCCGGAGGACAGGGAGGCGAGCAGTACTTC
CAGGQGGEQYF
>TRBD2|TRBJ2-7|TRBV13|many
TGTGCCAGCAGAAGCGGGGGAAATTCCTACGAGCAGTACTTC
CASRSGGNSYEQYF
>-|TRBJ2-7|TRBV27|-
TGTGCCAGCAGTTCCGACCCCGGGACTGGGAGGCGCGAGCAGTACTTC
CASSSDPGTGRREQYF
>-|TRBJ1-3|TRBV3-1|few
TGTGCCAGCAGCCAGGGAGGAACTGGAAACACCATATATTTT
CASSQGGTGNTIYF
>TRBD2|TRBJ2-5|TRBV9|-
TGTGCCAGCAGCGTATCGACTAGCGGGAAGGAGACCCAGTACTTC
CASSVSTSGKETQYF
>-|TRBJ1-6|TRBV5-1|-
TGCGCCAGCAGTGTCTGGGGGGGAGACTCACCCCTCCACTTT
CASSVWGGDSPLHF
>-|TRBJ1-1|TRBV6-1|-
TGTGCCAGCAGTGAGTGGGACTTTGAAGCTTTCTTT
CASSEWDFEAFF
>-|TRBJ2-2|TRBV7-3|few
TGTGCCAGCAGCCCGGAGGGGGGGGCCACCGGGGAGCTGTTTTTT
CASSPEGGATGELFF
>-|TRBJ2-1|TRBV7-2|-
TGTGCCAGCACCCACGACATAGGGGGAGGTCAGGATGAGCAGTTCTTC
CASTHDIGGGQDEQFF
>-|TRBJ2-1|TRBV14|-
TGTGCCAGCAACCAACGGACGGAAGAGACCCAGTTCTTC
CASNQRTEETQFF
>TRBD1|TRBJ2-5|TRBV6-1|many
TGTGCCACCGGGACAGGGGCAAAGACCCAGTACTTC
CATGTGAKTQYF
>TRBD1|TRBJ2-3|TRBV12-3/TRBV12-4|few
TGTGCCAGTAAGACAGGGTATCACACAGATACGCAGTATTTT
CASKTGYHTDTQYF
>-|TRBJ2-1|TRBV20-1|-
TGCAGTGCTAGAGACAGACTGGGCCCCTCCAATGAGCAGTTCTTC
CSARDRLGPSNEQFF
>TRBD2|TRBJ2-1|TRBV4-3|-
TGCGCCAGCAGCCAAGATCGTGGTAGCGGGGCTCGTAATGAGCGGTTCTTC
CASSQDRGSGARNERFF
>-|TRBJ2-5|TRBV25-1|-
TGTGCCAGCAAGGGGGCACCCGGAGGGGAGCAGTACTTC
CASKGAPGGEQYF
>-|TRBJ2-7|TRBV3-1|few
TGTGCCAGCAGCCACGTCGGGGTTTCGCTAGGACTACCGACTTACGAGCAGTACTTC
CASSHVGVSLGLPTYEQYF
>-|TRBJ2-1|TRBV4-3|-
TGCGCCAGTAGCCAAGATAATAGAAATGAGCAGTTCTTC
CASSQDNRNEQFF
>TRBD2|TRBJ2-3|TRBV12-3/TRBV12-4|-
TGTGGCACTCAACTCCCCGGGGGGGCGCAGTATTTT
CGTQLPGGAQYF
>-|TRBJ1-2|TRBV12-3/TRBV12-4|-
TGTGCCAGCAGTTTAGCGCCTAGGTTTGGAGGCTACACCTTC
CASSLAPRFGGYTF
>-|TRBJ1-5|TRBV6-1|-
TGTGCCAGCAGTAAGGACGGGCGGCCCCAGCATTTT
CASSKDGRPQHF
>-|TRBJ2-5|TRBV6-5|-
TGTGCCAGCAGCCGAAAGGGAGAGCAAGAGACCCAGTACTTC
CASSRKGEQETQYF
>-|TRBJ1-3|TRBV14|-
TGTGCCAGCAGAGGATCAGGGGCTGGAAACACCATATATTTT
CASRGSGAGNTIYF
>-|TRBJ2-3|TRBV21-1|-
TGTGCCATCAGCAAAGTGCGAGATCTAGCGGGAGCCGACGACACAGATACGCAGTATTTT
CAISKVRDLAGADDTDTQYF
>-|TRBJ2-1|TRBV7-3|-
TGTGCCGGCAGACCCTGGTTAGGGACGTACAATGAACAGTTCTTC
CAGRPWLGTYNEQFF
>TRBD2|TRBJ2-3|TRBV2|-
TGCGCCAGCGGGGGGACTAGCGTACCTCCAGATACGCAGTATTTT
CASGGTSVPPDTQYF
>-|TRBJ1-1|TRBV12-5|-
TGTGCTAGTGGTTTATGGGACACTGAAGCTTTCTTT
CASGLWDTEAFF
>-|TRBJ2-5|TRBV3-1|-
TGTGCCAGCAGCCTACCCCGGCCGGGATCAGAGACCCAGTACTTC
CASSLPRPGSETQYF
>-|TRBJ2-1|TRBV5-6|-
TGTGCCAGCAGCCCCCGGTGGGAGGATGAGCAGTTCTTC
CASSPRWEDEQFF
>-|TRBJ1-2|TRBV5-5|few
TGTGCCAGCAGCTTGTTGGTCACAGTTAATTTGCCTGTCTATGGCTACACCTTC
CASSLLVTVNLPVYGYTF
>-|TRBJ2-1|TRBV7-2|-
TGTGCCGGCAGCTTAGTCATTAGAAACAATGAGCAGTTCTTC
CAGSLVIRNNEQFF
>-|TRBJ1-5|TRBV5-6|-
TGTGCCAGCAGCTTACAGGGACACAATCAGCCCCAGCATTTT
CASSLQGHNQPQHF
>-|TRBJ2-5|TRBV7-2|many
TGTGCCAGCAGCTTAGTCAGACAAGAGACCCAGTACTTC
CASSLVRQETQYF
>TRBD2|TRBJ2-1|TRBV4-3|few
TGCGCCAGCAGCCAAACATCTCGCGGGAGGGCATCCTACAATGAGCAGTTCTTC
CASSQTSRGRASYNEQFF
>-|TRBJ2-5|TRBV27|-
TGTGCCAGCAGTTCCCTCGAGCGCGCCTTAGCCGGAATACGGGAGACCCAGTACTTC
CASSSLERALAGIRETQYF
>-|TRBJ1-2|TRBV6-6|few
TGTGCCAGCAGCATAATGCCAAGATGTGGCTACACCTTC
CASSIMPRCGYTF
>-|TRBJ1-5|TRBV5-1|-
TGCGCCAGCAGCTCGGGGGACATCTTTTGGACCTTGTATAGCAATCAGCCCCAGCATTTT
CASSSGDIFWTLYSNQPQHF
>-|TRBJ2-3|TRBV6-1|-
TGTGCCAGCAGTGACCAGTGGGATACGCAGTATTTT
CASSDQWDTQYF
>-|TRBJ2-2|TRBV7-2|-
TGTGCCAGCCGTTATACCCCGAACACCGGGGAGCTGTTTTTT
CASRYTPNTGELFF
>TRBD1|TRBJ2-1|TRBV7-9|-
TGTGCCAGCAGCTTTTCAGCCGGACAGGGTAGGAATGAGCAGTTCTTC
CASSFSAGQGRNEQFF
>TRBD2|TRBJ2-3|TRBV20-1|-
TGCAGTGCTAGAGTTACAGGGGGAGTACTAGCGGGAGACTCCACAGATACGCAGTATTTT
CSARVTGGVLAGDSTDTQYF
>-|TRBJ2-1|TRBV11-2|-
TGTGCCAGCAGCTGGAGGGTTGGGACCTACAATGAGCAGTTCTTC
CASSWRVGTYNEQFF
>-|TRBJ1-2|TRBV5-1|-
TGCGCCAGCAGCTTGGCGGCAGGGGTCTTCTATGGCTACACCTTC
CASSLAAGVFYGYTF
>-|TRBJ2-2|TRBV12-3/TRBV12-4|-
TGTGCCAGCACCCTTAACAGGAACACCGGGGAGCTGTTTTTT
CASTLNRNTGELFF
>-|TRBJ2-7|TRBV20-1|-
TGCAGTGCTAGAGGCTTGGGGGGCGAGCAGTACTTC
CSARGLGGEQYF
>-|TRBJ2-1|TRBV4-2|few
TGTGCCAGCAGCCAAGGGGACGACTACAATGAGCAGTTCTTC
CASSQGDDYNEQFF
>-|TRBJ1-1|TRBV11-2|-
TGTGCCAGCAGCCTTGGCGGGAGGCTCATGAACACTGAAGCTTTCTTT
CASSLGGRLMNTEAFF
>TRBD1|TRBJ2-7|TRBV18|-
TGTGCCAGCTCACCACGGACAGGGCGTATCGAGCAGTACTTC
CASSPRTGRIEQYF
>-|TRBJ2-5|TRBV6-2/TRBV6-3|-
TGTGCCAGCAGAGCCACCCAACTAGGTATTAGGACCCAGTACTTC
CASRATQLGIRTQYF
>-|TRBJ2-7|TRBV7-2|few
TGTGCCAGCAGCCCCCCCCAAGCGGATCCCTACGAGCAGTACTTC
CASSPPQADPYEQYF
>-|TRBJ1-2|TRBV28|few
TGTGCCAGCAGTTTACAGTTCAGAGAGGGTGGCTACACCTTC
CASSLQFREGGYTF
>-|TRBJ1-5|TRBV7-2|many
TGTGCCAGCAGACCCGACGGCTATAGCAATCAGCCCCAGCATTTT
CASRPDGYSNQPQHF